The rows below give T cell receptor beta chains drawn from one sample of a study of cytomegalovirus exposure and HLA in healthy donors. Using immunoSEQ multiplex PCR, the repertoire was profiled, and TCRdb retains in-frame clones only, with some absent. The sample has nearly 110,000 clones, 82% seen once. The sample comprised PBMCs. The receptors were sampled from a man aged 25-40 years in good health and CMV-seropositive. Both conserved end residues are part of each CDR3. The D gene is left open where the match is weak.

TRBD1,TRBJ1-2,TRBV11-2,CATRGTDTIYGYTF
TRBD1,TRBJ2-7,TRBV5-1,CASSNRDRVDEQYF
-,TRBJ1-1,TRBV28,CASSFLNPTEAFF
TRBD1,TRBJ1-1,TRBV7-8,CASSLAGTGYNTEAFF
-,TRBJ2-3,TRBV19,CASSPVSPDTQYF
TRBD2,TRBJ2-3,TRBV2,CASRGLFGAGGSTDTQYF
-,TRBJ1-2,TRBV27,CASSLGGGYGYTF
-,TRBJ2-7,TRBV5-1,CASSFQENYEQYF
-,TRBJ1-2,TRBV7-9,CASSATGALYGYTF
TRBD1,TRBJ1-2,TRBV10-1,CASSGTGNYGYTF
TRBD1,TRBJ2-4,TRBV6-5,CASGGTGGNIQYF
TRBD2,TRBJ2-7,TRBV5-1,CASSLSGGTSYEQYF
TRBD1,TRBJ1-1,TRBV6-5,CASTLGQGSTEAFF
-,TRBJ1-3,TRBV25-1,CASSVARGGADTIYF
TRBD1,TRBJ1-1,TRBV2,CASRRGTGGTEAFF
-,TRBJ1-2,TRBV5-4,CASSFVGPAGYTF
TRBD2,TRBJ2-7,TRBV5-1,CASSWGEGEQYF
TRBD1,TRBJ1-1,TRBV7-3,CASSSGQGSTEAFF
TRBD2,TRBJ2-7,TRBV5-1,CASRLGTSHLEQYF
-,TRBJ1-2,TRBV10-2,CVSSESMAGRNYGYTF
TRBD2,TRBJ2-4,TRBV15,CATGSSGPIQYF
-,TRBJ1-2,TRBV5-1,CASSLEQRGGYTF
TRBD1,TRBJ1-3,TRBV5-5,CASSLFGQGTSGNTIYF
-,TRBJ1-1,TRBV5-6,CASIIQGFNTEAFF
-,TRBJ2-4,TRBV2,CASSQPGPEGSQYF
TRBD2,TRBJ2-3,TRBV9,CASSVSSGDVDTQYF
-,TRBJ1-2,TRBV9,CASSVETGQRSYGYTF
TRBD2,TRBJ2-7,TRBV15,CATSGRGPSYEQYF
TRBD2,TRBJ2-5,TRBV5-1,CASSYGLAGGQETQYF
-,TRBJ2-2,TRBV6-5,CASSYPSVAGELFF
TRBD2,TRBJ2-3,TRBV5-4,CASSKRTSGGVSDTQYF
-,TRBJ2-7,TRBV18,CASSPPGGEQYF
-,TRBJ2-3,TRBV10-3,CAIRGEADTQYF
-,TRBJ2-5,TRBV10-3,CAISVRIVGTRGETQYF
-,TRBJ1-1,TRBV30,CAWSPAGRRVGTEAFF
-,TRBJ1-1,TRBV15,CATSSELTGFEAFF
TRBD2,TRBJ2-5,TRBV18,CASSPSGGALETQYF
-,TRBJ2-1,TRBV18,CASSREGGAGGNEQFF
-,TRBJ2-1,TRBV2,CASSEAYEQFF
-,TRBJ2-1,TRBV30,CAWIHRAWGEQFF
-,TRBJ1-1,TRBV7-9,CASSDRDTNTEAFF
-,TRBJ1-1,TRBV13,CASSLVRESEAFF
TRBD2,TRBJ2-1,TRBV9,CASSRFLSSPGGQGEQFF
-,TRBJ2-4,TRBV4-1,CASSQEPGRNIQYF
TRBD2,TRBJ2-7,TRBV13,CASSLGPGLADSYEQYF
-,TRBJ1-1,TRBV7-8,CASSLPGINTEAFF
-,TRBJ2-3,TRBV11-2,CASSQGHFRDTDTQYF
TRBD1,TRBJ1-2,TRBV6-1,CASSEGQGVYGYTF